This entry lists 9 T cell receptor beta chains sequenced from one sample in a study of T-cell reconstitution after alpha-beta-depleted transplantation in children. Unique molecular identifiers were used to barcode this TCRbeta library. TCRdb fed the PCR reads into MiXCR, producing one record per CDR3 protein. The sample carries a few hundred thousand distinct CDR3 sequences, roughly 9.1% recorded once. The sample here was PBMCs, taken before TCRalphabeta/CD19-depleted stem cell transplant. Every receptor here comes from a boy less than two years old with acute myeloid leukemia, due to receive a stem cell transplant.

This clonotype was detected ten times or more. The CDR3 nucleotides read TGTGCCACCCAGGCCCACAGGGACACAGATACGCAGTATTTT. This encodes CATQAHRDTDTQYF. This chain joins TRBV10-3 and TRBJ2-3, with D possibly being TRBD1 (6 bases). With 10 bases removed from V and 2 bases from J, the gap between germline ends came to 16 bases. The CDR3 has 14 amino acids. The germline gives CDR1 ENHRY, CDR2 SYGVKD.

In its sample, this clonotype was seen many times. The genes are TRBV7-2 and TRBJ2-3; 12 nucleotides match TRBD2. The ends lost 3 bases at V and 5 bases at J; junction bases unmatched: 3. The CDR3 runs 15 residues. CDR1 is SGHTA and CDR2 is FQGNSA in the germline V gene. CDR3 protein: CASSLTSGGVDTQYF. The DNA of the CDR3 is TGTGCCAGCAGCTTGACTAGCGGGGGAGTAGATACGCAGTATTTT.

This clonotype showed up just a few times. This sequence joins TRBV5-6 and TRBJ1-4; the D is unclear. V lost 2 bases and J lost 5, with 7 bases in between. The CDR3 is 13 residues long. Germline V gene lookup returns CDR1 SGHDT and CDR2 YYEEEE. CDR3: CASSFSPNEKLFF. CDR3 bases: TGTGCCAGCAGCTTCTCCCCGAATGAAAAACTGTTTTTT.

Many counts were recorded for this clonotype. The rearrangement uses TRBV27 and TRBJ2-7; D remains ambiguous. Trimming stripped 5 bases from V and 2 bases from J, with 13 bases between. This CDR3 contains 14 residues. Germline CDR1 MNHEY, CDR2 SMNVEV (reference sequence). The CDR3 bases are TGTGCCAGCAGTCCGTCGCGTACCACCTACGAGCAGTACTTC. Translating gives CASSPSRTTYEQYF.

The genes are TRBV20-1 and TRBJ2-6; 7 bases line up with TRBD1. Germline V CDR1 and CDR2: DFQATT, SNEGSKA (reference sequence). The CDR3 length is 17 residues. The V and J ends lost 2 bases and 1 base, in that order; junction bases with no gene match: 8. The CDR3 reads CSARQSGQKSGANVLTF. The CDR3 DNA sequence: TGCAGTGCTAGACAGTCGGGACAGAAATCTGGGGCCAACGTCCTGACTTTC.

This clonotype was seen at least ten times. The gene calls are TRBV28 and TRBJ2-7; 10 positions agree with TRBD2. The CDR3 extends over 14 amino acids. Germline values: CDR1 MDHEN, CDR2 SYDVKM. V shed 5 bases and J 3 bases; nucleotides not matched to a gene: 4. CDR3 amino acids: CASSPTSGVYEQYF. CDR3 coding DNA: TGTGCCAGCAGTCCAACTAGCGGGGTCTACGAGCAGTACTTC.

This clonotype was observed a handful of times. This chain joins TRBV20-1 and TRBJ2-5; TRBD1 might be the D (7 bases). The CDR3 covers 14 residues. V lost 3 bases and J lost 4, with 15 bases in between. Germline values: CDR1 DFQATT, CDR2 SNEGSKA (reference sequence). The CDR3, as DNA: TGCAGTGCTAGGCCAGGGGGGAGGAGAGAGACCCAGTACTTC. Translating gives CSARPGGRRETQYF.

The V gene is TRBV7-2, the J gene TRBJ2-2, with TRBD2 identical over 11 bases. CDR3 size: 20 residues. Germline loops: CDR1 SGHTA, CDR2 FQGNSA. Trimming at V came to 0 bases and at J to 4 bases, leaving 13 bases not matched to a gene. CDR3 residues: CASSLAPLAGGRDGTGELFF. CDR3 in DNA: TGTGCCAGCAGCTTAGCGCCGCTAGCGGGGGGCCGCGATGGCACCGGGGAGCTGTTTTTT. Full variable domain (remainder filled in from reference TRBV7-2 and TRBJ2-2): GAGVSQSPSNKVTEKGKDVELRCDPISGHTALYWYRQSLGQGLEFLIYFQGNSAPDKSGLPSDRFSAERTGGSVSTLTIQRTQQEDSAVYLCASSLAPLAGGRDGTGELFFGEGSRLTVL.

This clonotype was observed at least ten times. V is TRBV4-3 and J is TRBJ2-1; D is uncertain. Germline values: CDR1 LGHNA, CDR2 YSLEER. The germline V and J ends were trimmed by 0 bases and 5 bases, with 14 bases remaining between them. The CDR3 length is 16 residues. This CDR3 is CASSQEGWRGDNEQFF. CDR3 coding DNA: TGCGCCAGCAGCCAAGAAGGCTGGAGAGGAGACAATGAGCAGTTCTTC.